The 10 T cell receptor beta chains below all came from one sample that was sequenced in a study of T-cell memory formation after mild COVID-19. TCRdb ran MiXCR on the 5' RACE reads and lists one entry per CDR3 protein. The table lists over 350,000 distinct CDR3 sequences, roughly 15% of them singletons. Material for sequencing was PBMCs or a T cell subset sorted from them (not recorded which). The receptors were gathered from a man aged 18-30 years who had mild COVID-19 (a few samples of this study predate the infection). Cell type and time point are not known.

A few counts support this clonotype. The rearrangement links TRBV2 to TRBJ2-7; unclear D gene. Trimming cost V 7 bases and J 0 bases, with 13 bases left between them. The CDR3 runs to 14 residues. CDR1 is SNHLY, CDR2 FYNNEI, per germline. CDR3 in DNA: TGTGCCAGCACCTGGACGGAAAGCTCCTACGAGCAGTACTTC. Amino acid sequence: CASTWTESSYEQYF.

The chain employs TRBV29-1 and TRBJ2-3; no firm D call. The CDR3 runs to 13 residues. CDR1 is SQVTM, CDR2 ANQGSEA, per germline. V lost 1 base, J lost 3 bases, and 8 bases lay in between. As DNA, the CDR3 is TGCAGCGTTGAAGCCCGCTTTACAGATACGCAGTATTTT. It specifies CSVEARFTDTQYF.

This clonotype was counted only a few times. The V gene is TRBV7-9, the J gene TRBJ1-1; 8 bases fit TRBD1. J lost 6 bases, V lost 5 bases, and 11 bases had no gene match. From germline, CDR1 is SEHNR and CDR2 FQNEAQ (reference sequence). The CDR3 is 15 amino acids. The DNA of the CDR3 is TGTGCCAGCAGCCAAATACAGGGGGTGGCTGCTGAAGCTTTCTTT. Its protein product is CASSQIQGVAAEAFF.

V is TRBV28 and J is TRBJ2-1; TRBD2 might be the D (5 bases). The V and J ends lost 5 bases and 12 bases respectively, with 17 bases between them. CDR3 length equals 13 residues. Germline V CDR1 and CDR2: MDHEN, SYDVKM. The CDR3 is CASSPTSGLGQFF. The CDR3 DNA follows: TGTGCCAGCAGTCCCACGTCGGGGTTGGGGCAGTTCTTC.

The rearrangement links TRBV12-3 or TRBV12-4 to TRBJ1-2; possibly TRBD1 for D (5 bases). Trimming took off 4 bases at V and 8 bases at J, with 14 bases between the two ends. The CDR3 covers 13 residues. CDR3 in DNA: TGTGCCAGCAGTTCGGACACCCTAGGGGGCTACACCTTC. Residues: CASSSDTLGGYTF.

This clonotype was counted between two and nine times. The chain carries TRBV27 and TRBJ2-3; the match to TRBD2 covers 10 bases. After removal of 7 bases from V and 1 base from J, the junction contained 17 bases not matched to a gene. This CDR3 region has 19 residues. CDR1 is MNHEY, CDR2 SMNVEV, per germline (reference sequence). CDR3 nucleotides: TGTGCCAGCACCCTGAAGGGGGAACTAGCGGGACGTCGCACAGATACGCAGTATTTT. It codes for CASTLKGELAGRRTDTQYF.

This clonotype has ten or more counts. The V gene is TRBV18, the J gene TRBJ2-3; D might be TRBD1 (6 bases). The germline V gene has CDR1 KGHSH and CDR2 LQKENI. Trimming cost V 3 bases and J 7 bases, with 14 bases left between them. This CDR3 is built from 14 residues. CDR3 DNA sequence: TGTGCCAGCTCACCCCGGCAGGGGTTGAATACGCAGTATTTT. Translating gives CASSPRQGLNTQYF.

A few counts support this clonotype. The CDR3 sequence is CASSPPFGDRDYGYTF. In nucleotides, the CDR3 is TGTGCCAGCAGTCCCCCGTTTGGGGACAGGGACTATGGCTACACCTTC. This chain connects TRBV27 to TRBJ1-2; 9 bases are shared with TRBD1. CDR3 length equals 16 residues. CDR1 is MNHEY and CDR2 is SMNVEV in the germline V gene (reference sequence). V shed 5 bases, J shed 3 bases, and the junction held 10 bases outside the gene matches.

V usage is TRBV6-4 and J usage is TRBJ1-1; TRBD1 matches at 9 bases. Germline V gene sequence: CDR1 MRHNA, CDR2 SNTAGT. This CDR3 is built from 13 residues. The junction had 7 bases not matched to a gene; V was cut back by 8 bases and J by 6 bases. CDR3 amino acids: CASGLTGGPEAFF. CDR3 sequence (DNA): TGTGCCAGCGGACTAACAGGGGGCCCTGAAGCTTTCTTT.

This clonotype turned up a few times. The chain is built from TRBV29-1 and TRBJ2-3, with D perhaps matching TRBD1 (5 bases). V lost 7 bases and J lost 6, with 8 bases in between. Looked up from germline, CDR1 is SQVTM and CDR2 is ANQGSEA. The CDR3 is made up of 10 amino acids. CDR3 sequence (DNA): TGCAGCGCACACAGGGATACGCAGTATTTT. It codes for CSAHRDTQYF.